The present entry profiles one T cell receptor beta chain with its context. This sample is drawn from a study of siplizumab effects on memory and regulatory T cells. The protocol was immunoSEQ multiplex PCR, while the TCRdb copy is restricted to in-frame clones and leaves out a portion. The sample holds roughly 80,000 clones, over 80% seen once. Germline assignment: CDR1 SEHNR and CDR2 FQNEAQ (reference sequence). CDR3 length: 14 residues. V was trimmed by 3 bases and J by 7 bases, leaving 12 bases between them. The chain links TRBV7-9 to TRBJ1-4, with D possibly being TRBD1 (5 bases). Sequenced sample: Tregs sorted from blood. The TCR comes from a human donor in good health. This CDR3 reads CASSFAGWGEKLFF. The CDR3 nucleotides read TGTGCCAGCAGCTTCGCAGGGTGGGGTGAAAAACTGTTTTTT.